Below, 3 T cell receptor beta chains from the same sample are listed, as sequenced in a study. TCRdb ran MiXCR on the RT-PCR reads and lists one entry per CDR3 protein. Seen here are about 680,000 distinct CDR3 sequences, 14% observed once, and the top ten hold 3% to 4.5%. The sample taken for sequencing was memory CD4+ T cells from blood. These receptors were taken from a female donor in good health, serving as a healthy control.

The sample holds a few counts of this clonotype. This sequence joins TRBV5-1 and TRBJ2-5; TRBD1 aligns across 8 bases. The CDR3 extends over 14 amino acids. V lost 5 bases, J lost 3 bases, and 6 bases stayed unmatched. Per germline, CDR1 SGHRS and CDR2 YFSETQ. The CDR3 protein is CASRKQGVEETQYF. The CDR3 region has the DNA TGCGCCAGCAGAAAACAGGGGGTAGAAGAGACCCAGTACTTC.

In this sample, this clonotype turned up a few times. The chain recombines TRBV7-2 with TRBJ2-3, with 12 bases identical to TRBD2. CDR1 SGHTA and CDR2 FQGNSA come from the germline V gene. Trimming removed 5 bases from V and 4 bases from J; junction bases left unmatched: 7. CDR3 length: 16 amino acids. DNA of the CDR3: TGTGCCAGCAGCCCTCGACTAGCGGGAGAATCAGATACGCAGTATTTT. It codes for CASSPRLAGESDTQYF.

This clonotype was observed many times. The rearrangement links TRBV10-3 to TRBJ2-7, with 11 positions matching TRBD2. V dropped 1 base and J dropped 1; count of bases not matched to a gene: 6. CDR1 and CDR2 from the germline V gene are ENHRY and SYGVKD. The CDR3 loop spans 17 amino acids. The CDR3 DNA is TGTGCCATCAGTGAGTATACTAGCGGGAGATATTCCTACGAGCAGTACTTC. Protein sequence: CAISEYTSGRYSYEQYF.